This T cell receptor (beta chain) was recorded in a study of blood T cells in healthy people across ages. Comment on this clonotype: The antigen remains unidentified.

Researchers collected ten milliliters of peripheral blood from every single donor. PCR was performed a second time for roughly 6 to 12 cycles using a sample-barcoded 5' primer and a J-beta primer mix. Via MiXCR, TCRdb re-called the 5' RACE reads, giving one row per CDR3 protein. The top ten clones hold under 4% of a sample with about 800,000 distinct CDR3 sequences, roughly 25% of them seen once. CDR1 SGHRS and CDR2 YFSETQ come from the germline V gene. The CDR3 has 16 residues. Trimming took off 1 base at V and 4 bases at J, with 12 bases between the two ends. Points from the study as a whole: Diversity of TCR beta correlated strongly with naive T cell percentage.

In addition, the sample was reused for a study of T cells of mothers and their children.

Material: blood. The source of this sequence is a boy aged 5-17 years in good health. The chain employs TRBV5-1 and TRBJ2-6, with D unresolved. The CDR3 coding sequence is TGCGCCAGCAGCTTGTTGCGAGTGGCGGGGGCCAACGTCCTGACTTTC. Translated: CASSLLRVAGANVLTF.